The following is a T cell receptor (beta chain) sequence with its context. The authors amplified TCR beta CDR3 regions, and they did so from RNA transcripts for repertoire sequencing. First-round RT-PCR employed HTBI primers, with a second-round multiplex PCR after it. TCRdb re-called the multiplex PCR reads through MiXCR, storing one row per CDR3 protein. The sample includes about 550,000 distinct CDR3 sequences, under 40% of them seen just once. This sample was taken from a study of Graves' ophthalmopathy and Graves' hyperthyroidism. Germline values: CDR1 SGHTA, CDR2 FQGNSA. The V and J ends lost 5 bases and 9 bases, in that order; junction bases with no gene match: 12. This CDR3 spans 16 amino acids.

This chain connects TRBV7-2 to TRBJ2-5, with 13 bases fitting TRBD2. The TCR originated in an adult man with Graves' hyperthyroidism. Input material: peripheral blood or thyroid tissue (not recorded which). CDR3 sequence: CASSPTTSGRRESQYF. The CDR3 DNA reads TGTGCCAGCAGCCCAACGACTAGCGGGAGGAGGGAGTCCCAGTACTTC.